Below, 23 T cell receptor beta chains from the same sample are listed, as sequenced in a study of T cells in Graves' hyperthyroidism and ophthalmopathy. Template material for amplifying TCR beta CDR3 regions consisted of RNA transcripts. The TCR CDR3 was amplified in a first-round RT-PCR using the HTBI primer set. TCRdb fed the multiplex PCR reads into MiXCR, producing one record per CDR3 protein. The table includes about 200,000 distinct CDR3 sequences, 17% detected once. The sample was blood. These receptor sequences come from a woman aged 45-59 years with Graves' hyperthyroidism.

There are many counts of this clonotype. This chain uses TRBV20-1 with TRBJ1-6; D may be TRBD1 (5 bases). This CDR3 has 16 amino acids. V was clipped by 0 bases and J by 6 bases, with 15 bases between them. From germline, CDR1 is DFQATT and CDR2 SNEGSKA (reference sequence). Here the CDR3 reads CSARDPRGRANSPLHF. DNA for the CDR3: TGCAGTGCTAGAGACCCCCGGGGGAGAGCTAATTCACCCCTCCACTTT.

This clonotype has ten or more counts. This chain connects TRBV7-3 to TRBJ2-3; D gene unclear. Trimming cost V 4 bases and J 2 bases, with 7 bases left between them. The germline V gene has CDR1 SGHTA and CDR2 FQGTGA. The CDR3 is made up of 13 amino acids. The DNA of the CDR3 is TGTGCCAGCAGCTACCCCGACACAGATACGCAGTATTTT. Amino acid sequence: CASSYPDTDTQYF.

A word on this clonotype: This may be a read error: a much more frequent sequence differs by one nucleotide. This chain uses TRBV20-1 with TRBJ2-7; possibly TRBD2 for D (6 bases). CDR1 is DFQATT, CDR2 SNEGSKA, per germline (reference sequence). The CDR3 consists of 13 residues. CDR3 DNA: TGCGGTGCTCCTGGAGGCGGGGTCTACGAGCAGTACTTC. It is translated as CGAPGGGVYEQYF.

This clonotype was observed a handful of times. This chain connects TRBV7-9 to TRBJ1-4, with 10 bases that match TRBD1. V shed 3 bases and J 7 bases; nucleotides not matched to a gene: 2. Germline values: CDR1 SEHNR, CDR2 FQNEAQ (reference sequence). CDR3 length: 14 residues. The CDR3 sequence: CASSLGQGSEKLFF. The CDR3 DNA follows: TGTGCCAGCAGCTTGGGACAGGGGAGTGAAAAACTGTTTTTT.

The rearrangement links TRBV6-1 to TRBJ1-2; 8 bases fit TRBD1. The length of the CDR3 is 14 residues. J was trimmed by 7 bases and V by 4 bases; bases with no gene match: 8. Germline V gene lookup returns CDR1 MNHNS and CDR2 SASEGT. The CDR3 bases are TGTGCCAGCAGTGCTACAGGGGGTGAAGGTGGCTACACCTTC. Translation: CASSATGGEGGYTF.

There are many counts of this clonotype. CDR3 residues: CASRPTSWDTQYF. Written as DNA, the CDR3 is TGTGCCAGCAGACCGACTAGCTGGGATACGCAGTATTTT. The rearrangement joins TRBV27 to TRBJ2-3; 7 bases are a match to TRBD2. From germline, CDR1 is MNHEY and CDR2 SMNVEV (reference sequence). With 6 bases clipped from V and 6 bases from J, the junction kept 6 bases outside the gene matches. CDR3 length: 13 amino acids.

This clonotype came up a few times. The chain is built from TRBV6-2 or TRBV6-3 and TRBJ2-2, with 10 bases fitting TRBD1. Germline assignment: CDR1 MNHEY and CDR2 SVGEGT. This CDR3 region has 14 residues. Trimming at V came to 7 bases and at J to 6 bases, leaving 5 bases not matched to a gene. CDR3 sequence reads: CASNRQGAAGELFF. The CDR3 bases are TGTGCCAGCAACCGACAGGGGGCTGCCGGGGAGCTGTTTTTT.

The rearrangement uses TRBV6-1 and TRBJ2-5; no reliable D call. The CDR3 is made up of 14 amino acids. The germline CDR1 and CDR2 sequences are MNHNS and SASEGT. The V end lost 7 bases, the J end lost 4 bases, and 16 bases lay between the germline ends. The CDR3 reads CASTPRPGPETQYF. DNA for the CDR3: TGTGCCAGCACCCCCCGCCCCGGCCCAGAGACCCAGTACTTC.

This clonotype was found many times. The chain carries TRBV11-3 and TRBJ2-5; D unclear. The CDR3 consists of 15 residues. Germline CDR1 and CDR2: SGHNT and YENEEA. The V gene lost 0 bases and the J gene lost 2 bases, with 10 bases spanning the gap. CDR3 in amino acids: CASSLESRRQETQYF. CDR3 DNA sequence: TGTGCCAGCAGCTTAGAATCCAGGCGTCAAGAGACCCAGTACTTC.

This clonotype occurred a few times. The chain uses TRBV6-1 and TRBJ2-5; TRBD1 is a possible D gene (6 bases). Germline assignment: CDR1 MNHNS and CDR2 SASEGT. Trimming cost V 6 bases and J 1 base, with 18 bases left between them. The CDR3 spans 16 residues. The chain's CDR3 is CASRGSLGAGQETQYF. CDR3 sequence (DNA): TGTGCCAGCAGGGGGAGCCTGGGGGCCGGCCAAGAGACCCAGTACTTC.

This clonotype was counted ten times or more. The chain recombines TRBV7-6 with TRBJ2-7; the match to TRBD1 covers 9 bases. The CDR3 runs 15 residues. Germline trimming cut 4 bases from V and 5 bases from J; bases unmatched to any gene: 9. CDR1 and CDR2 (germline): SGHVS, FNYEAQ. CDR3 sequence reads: CASSYTAGQGNEQYF. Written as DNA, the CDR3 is TGTGCCAGCAGCTATACTGCCGGACAGGGGAACGAGCAGTACTTC.

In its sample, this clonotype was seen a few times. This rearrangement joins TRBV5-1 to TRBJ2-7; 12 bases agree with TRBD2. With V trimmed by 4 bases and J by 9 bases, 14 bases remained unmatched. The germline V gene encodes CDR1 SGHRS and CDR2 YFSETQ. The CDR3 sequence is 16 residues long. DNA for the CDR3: TGCGCCAGCAGCGCCGGACCTAGCGGGAGGGTACTCGGGCAGTACTTC. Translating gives CASSAGPSGRVLGQYF.

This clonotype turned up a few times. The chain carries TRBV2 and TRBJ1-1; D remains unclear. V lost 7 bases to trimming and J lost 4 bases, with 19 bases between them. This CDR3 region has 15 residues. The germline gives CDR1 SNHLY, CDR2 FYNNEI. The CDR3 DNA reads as TGTGCCAGCATGATAGAGGTTTCAAAGCTCACTGAAGCTTTCTTT. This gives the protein CASMIEVSKLTEAFF.

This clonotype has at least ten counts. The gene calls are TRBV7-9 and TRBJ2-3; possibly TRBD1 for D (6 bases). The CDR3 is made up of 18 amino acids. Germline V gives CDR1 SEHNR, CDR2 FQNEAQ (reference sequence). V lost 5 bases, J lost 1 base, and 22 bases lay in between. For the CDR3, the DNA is TGTGCCAGCAGCCTCGACAGGAGATCAAGGTCGGGCACAGATACGCAGTATTTT. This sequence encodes CASSLDRRSRSGTDTQYF.

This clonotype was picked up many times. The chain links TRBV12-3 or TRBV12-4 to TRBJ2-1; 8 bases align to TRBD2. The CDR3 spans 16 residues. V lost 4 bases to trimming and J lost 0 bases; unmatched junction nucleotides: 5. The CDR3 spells CASSSSGTSSYNEQFF. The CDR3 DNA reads TGTGCCAGCAGTTCCTCCGGGACTAGCTCCTACAATGAGCAGTTCTTC.

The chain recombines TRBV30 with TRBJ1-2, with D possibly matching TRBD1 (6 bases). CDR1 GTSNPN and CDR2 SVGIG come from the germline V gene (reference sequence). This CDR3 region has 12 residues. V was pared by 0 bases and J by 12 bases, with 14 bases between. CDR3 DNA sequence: TGTGCCTGGAGTGTCGGGGACAAAGGCAACACCTTC. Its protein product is CAWSVGDKGNTF.

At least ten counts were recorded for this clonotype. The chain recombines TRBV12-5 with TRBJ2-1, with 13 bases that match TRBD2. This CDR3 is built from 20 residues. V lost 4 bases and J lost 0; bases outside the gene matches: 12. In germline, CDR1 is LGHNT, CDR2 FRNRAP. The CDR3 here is CASGSIPGLAGMSSYNEQFF. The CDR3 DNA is TGTGCTAGTGGTTCGATTCCGGGACTAGCGGGAATGAGCTCCTACAATGAGCAGTTCTTC. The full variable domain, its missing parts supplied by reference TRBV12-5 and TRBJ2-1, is DARVTQTPRHKVTEMGQEVTMRCQPILGHNTVFWYRQTMMQGLELLAYFRNRAPLDDSGMPKDRFSAEMPDATLATLKIQPSEPRDSAVYFCASGSIPGLAGMSSYNEQFFGPGTRLTVL.

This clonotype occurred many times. CDR3 nucleotides: TGTGCCAGCAGCTTTAGTTTTCGAGGACTCCACGAGCAGTACTTC. Encoded protein: CASSFSFRGLHEQYF. The rearrangement joins TRBV11-2 to TRBJ2-7, with D perhaps matching TRBD2 (5 bases). Germline loops: CDR1 SGHAT, CDR2 FQNNGV. Trimming took 3 bases from V and 5 from J, leaving 17 bases between them. The CDR3 sequence is 15 residues long.

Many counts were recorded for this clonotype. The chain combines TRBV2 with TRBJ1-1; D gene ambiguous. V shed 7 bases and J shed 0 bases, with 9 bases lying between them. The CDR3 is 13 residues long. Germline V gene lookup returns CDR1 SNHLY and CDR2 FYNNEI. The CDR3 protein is CASTADLNTEAFF. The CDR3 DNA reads TGTGCCAGCACGGCAGATCTGAACACTGAAGCTTTCTTT.

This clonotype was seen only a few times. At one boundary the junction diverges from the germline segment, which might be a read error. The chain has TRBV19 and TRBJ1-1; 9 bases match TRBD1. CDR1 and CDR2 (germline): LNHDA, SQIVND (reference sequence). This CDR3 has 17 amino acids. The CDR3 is CASSTRTGARMNTEAFF. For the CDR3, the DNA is TGTGCCAGTAGTACTCGGACAGGGGCCAGGATGAACACGGAAGCTTTCTTT.

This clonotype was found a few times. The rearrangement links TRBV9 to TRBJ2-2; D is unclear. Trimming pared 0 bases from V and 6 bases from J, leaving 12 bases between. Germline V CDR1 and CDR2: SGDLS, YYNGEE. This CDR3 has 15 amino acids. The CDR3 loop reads CASSVETDFAGELFF. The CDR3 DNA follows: TGTGCCAGCAGCGTAGAGACTGACTTCGCCGGGGAGCTGTTTTTT.

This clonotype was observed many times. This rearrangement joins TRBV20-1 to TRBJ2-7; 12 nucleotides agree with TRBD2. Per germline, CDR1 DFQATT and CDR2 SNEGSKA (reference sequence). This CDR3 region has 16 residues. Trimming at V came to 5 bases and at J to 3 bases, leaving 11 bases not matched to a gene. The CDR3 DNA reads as TGCAGTGCTCGAGGACTAGCGGGAACTTCTCTCTACGAGCAGTACTTC. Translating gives CSARGLAGTSLYEQYF.

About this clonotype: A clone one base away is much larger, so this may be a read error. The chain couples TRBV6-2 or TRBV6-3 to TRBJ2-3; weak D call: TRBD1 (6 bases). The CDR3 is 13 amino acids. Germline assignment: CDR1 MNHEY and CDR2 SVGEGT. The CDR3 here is CASSGASGDTQCF. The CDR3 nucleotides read TGTGCCAGCAGTGGGGCGTCAGGGGATACGCAGTGTTTT.